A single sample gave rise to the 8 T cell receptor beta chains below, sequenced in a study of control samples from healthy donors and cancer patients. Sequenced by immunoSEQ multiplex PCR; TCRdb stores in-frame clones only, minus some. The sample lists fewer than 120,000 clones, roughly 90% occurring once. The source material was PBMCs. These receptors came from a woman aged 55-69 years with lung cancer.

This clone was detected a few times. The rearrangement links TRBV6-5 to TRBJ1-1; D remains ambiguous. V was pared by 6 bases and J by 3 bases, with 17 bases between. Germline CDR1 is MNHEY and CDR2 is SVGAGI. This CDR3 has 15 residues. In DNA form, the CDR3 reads TGTGCCAGCAGGAGTTGGGCGGGGTGGTACACTGAAGCTTTCTTT. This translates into CASRSWAGWYTEAFF.

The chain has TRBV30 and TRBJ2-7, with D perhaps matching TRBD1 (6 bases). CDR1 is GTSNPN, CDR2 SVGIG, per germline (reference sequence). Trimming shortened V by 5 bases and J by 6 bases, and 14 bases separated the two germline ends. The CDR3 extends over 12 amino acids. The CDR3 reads CAWDPQGAEQYF. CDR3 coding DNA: TGTGCCTGGGACCCACAGGGTGCCGAGCAGTACTTC.

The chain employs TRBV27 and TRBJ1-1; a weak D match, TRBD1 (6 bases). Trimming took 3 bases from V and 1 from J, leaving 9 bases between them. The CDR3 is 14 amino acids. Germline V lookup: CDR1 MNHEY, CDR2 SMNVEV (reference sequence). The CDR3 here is CASSFSRGNTEAFF. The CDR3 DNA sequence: TGTGCCAGCAGTTTCTCCAGGGGGAACACTGAAGCTTTCTTT.

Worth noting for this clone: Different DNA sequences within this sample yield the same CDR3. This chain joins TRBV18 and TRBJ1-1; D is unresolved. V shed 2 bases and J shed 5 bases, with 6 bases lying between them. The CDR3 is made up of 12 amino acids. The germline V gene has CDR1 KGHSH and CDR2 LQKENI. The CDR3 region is CASSPGVTEAFF. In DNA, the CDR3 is TGTGCCAGCTCACCAGGGGTTACTGAAGCTTTCTTT.

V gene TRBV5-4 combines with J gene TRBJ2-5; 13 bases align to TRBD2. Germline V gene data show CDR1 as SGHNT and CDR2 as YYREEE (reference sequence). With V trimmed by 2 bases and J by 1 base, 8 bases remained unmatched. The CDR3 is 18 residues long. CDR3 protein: CASSFGTSGALSQETQYF. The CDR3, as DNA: TGTGCCAGCAGCTTTGGGACTAGCGGGGCGCTAAGCCAAGAGACCCAGTACTTC.

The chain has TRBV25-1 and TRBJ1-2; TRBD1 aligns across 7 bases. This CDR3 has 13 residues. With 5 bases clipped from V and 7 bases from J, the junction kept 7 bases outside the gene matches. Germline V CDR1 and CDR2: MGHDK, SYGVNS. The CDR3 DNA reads TGTGCCAGCAGTCCCCGACAGGGTACTGGCTACACCTTC. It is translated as CASSPRQGTGYTF.

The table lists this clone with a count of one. For the CDR3, the DNA is TGCAGCGGGGGACAAGGAATTAACACCGGGGAGCTGTTTTTT. It specifies CSGGQGINTGELFF. V usage is TRBV29-1 and J usage is TRBJ2-2, with D maybe TRBD1 (6 bases). Germline lookup yields CDR1 SQVTM and CDR2 ANQGSEA. The CDR3 contains 14 residues. The ends were cut back, 7 bases at V and 2 bases at J, with 14 bases in the middle.

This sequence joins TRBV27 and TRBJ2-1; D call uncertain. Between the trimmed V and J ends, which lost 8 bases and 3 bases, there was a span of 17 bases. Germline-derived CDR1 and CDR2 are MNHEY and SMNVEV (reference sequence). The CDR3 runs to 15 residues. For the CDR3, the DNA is TGTGCCAGCGGAGAAGACCGGCAAGTCTACAATGAGCAGTTCTTC. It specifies CASGEDRQVYNEQFF.